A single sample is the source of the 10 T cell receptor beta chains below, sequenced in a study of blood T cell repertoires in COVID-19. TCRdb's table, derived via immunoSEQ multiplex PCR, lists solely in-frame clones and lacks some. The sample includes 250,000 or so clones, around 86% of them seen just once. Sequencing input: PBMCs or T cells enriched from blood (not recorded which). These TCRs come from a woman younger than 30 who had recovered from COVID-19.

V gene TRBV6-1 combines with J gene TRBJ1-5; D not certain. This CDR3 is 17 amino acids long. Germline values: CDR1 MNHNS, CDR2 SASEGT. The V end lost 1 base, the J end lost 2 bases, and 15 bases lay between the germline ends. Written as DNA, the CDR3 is TGTGCCAGCAGTGAAGGCTGGGCTACCTTGGGCAATCAGCCCCAGCATTTT. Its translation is CASSEGWATLGNQPQHF.

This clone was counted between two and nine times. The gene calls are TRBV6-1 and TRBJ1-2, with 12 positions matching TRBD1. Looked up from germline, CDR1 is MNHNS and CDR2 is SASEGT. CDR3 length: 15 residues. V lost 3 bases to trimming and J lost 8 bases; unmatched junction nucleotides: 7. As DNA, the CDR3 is TGTGCCAGCAGTGACCGGGACAGGGGGCATGGGGGCTACACCTTC. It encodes CASSDRDRGHGGYTF.

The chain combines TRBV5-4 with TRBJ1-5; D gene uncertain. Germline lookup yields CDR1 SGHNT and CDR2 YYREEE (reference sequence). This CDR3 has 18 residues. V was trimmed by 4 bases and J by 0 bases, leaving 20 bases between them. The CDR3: CASSKNQTEFYSNQPQHF. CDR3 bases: TGTGCCAGCAGCAAAAACCAAACGGAGTTTTATAGCAATCAGCCCCAGCATTTT.

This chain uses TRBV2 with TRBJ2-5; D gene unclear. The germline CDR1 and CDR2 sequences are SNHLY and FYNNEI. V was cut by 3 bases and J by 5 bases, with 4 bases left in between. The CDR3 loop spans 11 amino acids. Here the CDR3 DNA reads TGTGCCAGCAGTGATACTGAGACCCAGTACTTC. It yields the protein CASSDTETQYF. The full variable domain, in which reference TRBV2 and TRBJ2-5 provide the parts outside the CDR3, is EPEVTQTPSHQVTQMGQEVILRCVPISNHLYFYWYRQILGQKVEFLVSFYNNEISEKSEIFDDQFSVERPDGSNFTLKIRSTKLEDSAMYFCASSDTETQYFGPGTRLLVL.

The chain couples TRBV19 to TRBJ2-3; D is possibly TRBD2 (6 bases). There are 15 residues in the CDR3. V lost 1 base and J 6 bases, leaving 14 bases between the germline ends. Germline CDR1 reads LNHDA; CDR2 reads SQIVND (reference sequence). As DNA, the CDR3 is TGTGCCAGTAGTATAGTCACGGGAGCTGGGGATACGCAGTATTTT. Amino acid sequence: CASSIVTGAGDTQYF.

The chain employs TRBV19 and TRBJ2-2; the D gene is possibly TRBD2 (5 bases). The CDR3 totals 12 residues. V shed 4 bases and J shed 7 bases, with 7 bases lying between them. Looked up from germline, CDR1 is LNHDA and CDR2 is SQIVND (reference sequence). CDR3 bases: TGTGCCAGTAGTACGAGCGGCGGGGAGCTGTTTTTT. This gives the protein CASSTSGGELFF.

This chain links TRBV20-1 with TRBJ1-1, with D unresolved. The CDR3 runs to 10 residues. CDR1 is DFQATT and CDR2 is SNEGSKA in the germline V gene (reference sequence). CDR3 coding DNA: TGCAACTTAAGTGGCACTGAAGCTTTCTTT. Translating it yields CNLSGTEAFF.

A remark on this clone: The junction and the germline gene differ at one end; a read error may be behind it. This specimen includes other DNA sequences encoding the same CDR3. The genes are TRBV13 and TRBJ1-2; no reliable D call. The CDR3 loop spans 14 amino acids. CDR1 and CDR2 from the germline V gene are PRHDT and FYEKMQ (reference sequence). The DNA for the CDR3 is TGTGCCAGCAGCCTAGGAGTAGCTAACTATGGCTACACCTTC. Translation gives CASSLGVANYGYTF. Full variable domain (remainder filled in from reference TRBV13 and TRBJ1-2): AAGVIQSPRHLIKEKRETATLKCYPIPRHDTVYWYQQGPGQDPQFLISFYEKMQSDKGSIPDRFSAQQFSDYHSELNMSSLELGDSALYFCASSLGVANYGYTFGSGTRLTVV.

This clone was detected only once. Written as DNA, the CDR3 is TGTGCCAGCAAGTTATTCGGACAGGGTAACAATGAGCAGTTCTTC. This translates into CASKLFGQGNNEQFF. This sequence joins TRBV27 and TRBJ2-1, with TRBD1 matching 8 bases. Germline loops: CDR1 MNHEY, CDR2 SMNVEV (reference sequence). The CDR3 runs to 15 residues. V lost 7 bases, J lost 5 bases, and 10 bases stayed unmatched.

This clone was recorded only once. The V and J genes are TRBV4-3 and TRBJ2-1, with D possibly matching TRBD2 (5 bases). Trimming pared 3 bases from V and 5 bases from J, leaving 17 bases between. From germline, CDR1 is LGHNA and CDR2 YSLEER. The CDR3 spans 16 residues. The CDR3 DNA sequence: TGCGCCAGCAGCCACCCGATAGCGCTAGAAAACAATGAGCAGTTCTTC. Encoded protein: CASSHPIALENNEQFF.